Listed here is a single TCR beta chain. As processed by the authors: Cell counts per sample came from amplifying reference gene primers. This table comes from immunoSEQ multiplex PCR, and its TCRdb copy is limited to in-frame clones, with some not included. V and J calls and clone size are those listed in that table; D and trimming were worked out from the DNA. The sample shows over 90,000 clones, more than 70% of them seen only once. The data were obtained in a study of blood T cell repertoires in COVID-19. Study-wide context: PBMCs, B-cell-depleted T cells, or T cells provided the cDNA or gDNA that made up the material.

Source material: peripheral blood. This clonotype was obtained from a woman aged 55-70 years with acute or convalescent COVID-19.

The chain's CDR3 is CASSPGPRAGTGYTF. The CDR3 bases are TGTGCCAGCTCACCAGGTCCTAGGGCGGGGACGGGCTACACCTTC. The V and J genes are TRBV18 and TRBJ1-2; tentatively, D is TRBD1 (5 bases). V was pared by 2 bases and J by 8 bases, with 18 bases between. CDR3 length: 15 amino acids. Per germline, CDR1 KGHSH and CDR2 LQKENI.